This T cell receptor (beta chain) was found in a study of glioma-infiltrating T cells after dendritic cell vaccination. Background on the study: Treatment, given 2003 to 2012, was autologous tumor lysate-pulsed dendritic cell vaccination. Regarding the study as a whole: Only a small number of patients had complete blood and tumor samples. Estimated pretreatment TIL content predicted outcome after dendritic cell vaccination.

Clones were read by immunoSEQ multiplex PCR, and TCRdb kept only the in-frame ones, dropping some. This table holds about 65,000 clones, about 89% found once. Time point here: after dendritic cell vaccination, including at tumor progression/relapse. Before vaccination, two weeks after the third vaccination, and at progression, PBMC were collected. The CDR3 is 14 residues long. Between the trimmed V and J ends, which lost 0 bases and 5 bases, there was a span of 11 bases. From germline, CDR1 is SNHLY and CDR2 FYNNEI. Points on this clone: The antigen is not known.

The receptor's source is a human donor with glioblastoma. The chain couples TRBV2 to TRBJ2-7, with a possible D match to TRBD1 (5 bases). The sequencing here drew on blood, taken after dendritic cell vaccination. The CDR3 coding sequence is TGTGCCAGCAGTGAAGCAGGGGCTCTCAACGAGCAGTACTTC. Protein sequence: CASSEAGALNEQYF.